This TCR beta chain was identified in a study of T cells in Graves' hyperthyroidism and ophthalmopathy. General study points: Blood also contained most expanded thyroid clonotypes above 0.001.

This clonotype was counted a few times. Antigen: not known. The CDR3 consists of 13 residues. CDR1 and CDR2 (germline): MNHNS, SASEGT. V was clipped by 5 bases and J by 3 bases, with 8 bases between them. Authors of the study amplified TCR beta CDR3 regions from RNA transcripts. HTBI primers were employed in a first-round RT-PCR of the TCR CDR3. TCRdb reprocessed the multiplex PCR reads with MiXCR, giving one entry per CDR3 protein. The sample has approximately 530,000 distinct CDR3 sequences; just under 20% are singletons. Ophthalmopathy in the patients scored at least 3 on Clinical Activity Score and at least 4 on NOSPECS grade, lasting under 3 months. Uncontrolled infection, other autoimmune disease, pregnancy or lactation led to exclusion.

Input material: blood. V usage is TRBV6-1 and J usage is TRBJ1-5, with unresolved D. The TCR originated in a man aged 35-49 years with Graves' ophthalmopathy. This chain's CDR3 is CASSTGYNQPQHF. CDR3 DNA: TGTGCCAGCAGTACGGGGTACAATCAGCCCCAGCATTTT.